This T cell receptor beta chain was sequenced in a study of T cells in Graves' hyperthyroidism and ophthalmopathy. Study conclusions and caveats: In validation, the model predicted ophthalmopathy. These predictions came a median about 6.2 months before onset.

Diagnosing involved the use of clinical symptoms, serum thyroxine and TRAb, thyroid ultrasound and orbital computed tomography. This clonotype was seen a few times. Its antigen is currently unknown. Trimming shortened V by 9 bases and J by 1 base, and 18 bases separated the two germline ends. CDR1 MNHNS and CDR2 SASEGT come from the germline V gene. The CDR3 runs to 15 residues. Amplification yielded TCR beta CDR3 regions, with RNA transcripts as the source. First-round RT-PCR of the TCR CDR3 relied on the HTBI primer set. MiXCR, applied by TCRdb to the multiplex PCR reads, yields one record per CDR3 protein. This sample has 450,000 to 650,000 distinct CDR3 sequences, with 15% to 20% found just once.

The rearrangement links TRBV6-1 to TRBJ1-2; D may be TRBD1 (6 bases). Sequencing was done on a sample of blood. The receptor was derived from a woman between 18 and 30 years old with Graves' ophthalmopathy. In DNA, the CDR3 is TGTGCCAGTCAGGGGTTAACCGGAATTAACTATGGCTACACCTTC. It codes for CASQGLTGINYGYTF.